This T cell receptor (beta chain) was retrieved from a study of a mutant IDH1 vaccine in newly diagnosed glioma (dated by TCRdb to the early 2020s). For the study in its entirety: Of the roughly 33 treated patients, about 62% were male and 37.5% were female, and a mean age of roughly 37 years was recorded. Longitudinal TCRB deep sequencing was performed for some 25 treated patients wherever samples were available for exploratory analyses. Prior to enrollment, patients had been given standard therapy consisting of radiotherapy alone, temozolomide alone, or radiochemotherapy with temozolomide, with the combination given to most patients. Peripheral blood was collected at six visits: V03 (baseline), V05, V07, V10, V12 and V13.

The CDR3, from cysteine to phenylalanine, totals 15 residues. CDR3 DNA is the only sequence kept; it has 45 bases, read in frame from the first base. V and J lose 4 bases and 0 bases, and a span of 9 bases separates them. The germline V gene (reference sequence) specifies MNHEY as CDR1 and SMNVEV as CDR2. Read against the paper, the sample's time point label means: baseline, week 1 (first vaccination visit). The label giving this sample's treatment or condition can be read as: pre-vaccination baseline after standard-of-care therapy. All donors had newly diagnosed IDH1-mutant astrocytomas of WHO grade 3 or 4 that showed loss of nuclear ATRX. The samples were drawn from NOA16, a multicentre, single-arm, open-label phase I trial in Germany that tested a mutant IDH1 peptide vaccine in humans for the first time. Blood drawn at visit V03 was used as the baseline sample for immunogenicity testing. Genomic DNA for TCRB sequencing was isolated from EDTA blood with the DNeasy Blood and Tissue Kit.

Preparation of the library involved the immunoSEQ multiplex PCR assay. Rearranged TCR beta chain sequences were amplified using the hsTCRB Kit according to the manufacturer's protocol. An Illumina MiSeq was used to sequence the TCRB libraries. In the original analysis: The kit vendor's proprietary platform handled demultiplexing, trimming and gene mapping. TCRdb took over this immuneACCESS table, retaining in-frame rearrangements with V and J assigned. Such tables are incomplete; in checked studies, under half of the missing clones stem from an unresolved V gene, and the remainder is unexplained. D and trimming were read from the DNA, whereas the V and J calls and clone size are those reported in that table. This sample is represented by about 30,000 clones; more than 65% of them were singletons. 15% to 20% of the sample goes to the ten largest clones. A remark on this clone: Its antigen remains undetermined. No much larger clonotype is one base removed from it; base qualities were not supplied.

Overall results and qualifications from the work: Changes in the top peripheral T cell clonotypes picked up by TCRB sequencing did not appear to be linked to pseudoprogression. It was noted by the authors that analyses of patient blood samples could not be reproduced owing to sample limitations. Availability determined which PBMC samples were chosen for TCRB deep sequencing. Across multiple MHC alleles, vaccine-induced immune responses were seen in around 93% of patients.

This sequence uses TRBV27 and TRBJ1-4, with the D gene not clear enough to name. This sequence originates from a man aged 30-40 years with glioma. Here the sequenced sample was PBMCs, taken from a glioma patient treated with radiotherapy, temozolomide or both. The CDR3: CASSSEFATNEKLFF. The DNA sequence reads TGTGCCAGCAGTTCTGAATTTGCAACTAATGAAAAACTGTTTTTT.